The clone carrying this TCR beta chain is deemed medium-sized. Its antigen is unidentified. The data derive from a study of circulating CD8 cells and anti-PD-1 response in melanoma. Points from the study as a whole: PD-1 and DPOS subsets showed similar, higher clonality than DNEG.

From live CD3+CD8+TCRalphabeta+ cells, four PD-1 and/or TIGIT subsets were sorted. TCR libraries were prepared from around 15 ng of total RNA with the QIAseq Immune Repertoire TCR panel. TCRdb called the reads again in MiXCR, with one record for every CDR3 protein. The table records around 400 distinct CDR3 sequences, 12% of them present only once. This receptor was taken from a human donor with melanoma. The input for sequencing was CD8+ T cells from PBMCs, taken at baseline or after one month of anti-PD-1 therapy (not recorded which).

CDR3 in amino acids: CASSIFGGSGQPQHF. For the CDR3, the DNA is TGTGCCAGTAGTATTTTTGGCGGCTCGGGGCAGCCCCAGCATTTT. The chain combines TRBV19 with TRBJ1-5, with D uncertain. CDR3 length: 15 residues. Germline V gene sequence: CDR1 LNHDA, CDR2 SQIVND (reference sequence). The ends were cut back, 3 bases at V and 7 bases at J, with 16 bases in the middle.